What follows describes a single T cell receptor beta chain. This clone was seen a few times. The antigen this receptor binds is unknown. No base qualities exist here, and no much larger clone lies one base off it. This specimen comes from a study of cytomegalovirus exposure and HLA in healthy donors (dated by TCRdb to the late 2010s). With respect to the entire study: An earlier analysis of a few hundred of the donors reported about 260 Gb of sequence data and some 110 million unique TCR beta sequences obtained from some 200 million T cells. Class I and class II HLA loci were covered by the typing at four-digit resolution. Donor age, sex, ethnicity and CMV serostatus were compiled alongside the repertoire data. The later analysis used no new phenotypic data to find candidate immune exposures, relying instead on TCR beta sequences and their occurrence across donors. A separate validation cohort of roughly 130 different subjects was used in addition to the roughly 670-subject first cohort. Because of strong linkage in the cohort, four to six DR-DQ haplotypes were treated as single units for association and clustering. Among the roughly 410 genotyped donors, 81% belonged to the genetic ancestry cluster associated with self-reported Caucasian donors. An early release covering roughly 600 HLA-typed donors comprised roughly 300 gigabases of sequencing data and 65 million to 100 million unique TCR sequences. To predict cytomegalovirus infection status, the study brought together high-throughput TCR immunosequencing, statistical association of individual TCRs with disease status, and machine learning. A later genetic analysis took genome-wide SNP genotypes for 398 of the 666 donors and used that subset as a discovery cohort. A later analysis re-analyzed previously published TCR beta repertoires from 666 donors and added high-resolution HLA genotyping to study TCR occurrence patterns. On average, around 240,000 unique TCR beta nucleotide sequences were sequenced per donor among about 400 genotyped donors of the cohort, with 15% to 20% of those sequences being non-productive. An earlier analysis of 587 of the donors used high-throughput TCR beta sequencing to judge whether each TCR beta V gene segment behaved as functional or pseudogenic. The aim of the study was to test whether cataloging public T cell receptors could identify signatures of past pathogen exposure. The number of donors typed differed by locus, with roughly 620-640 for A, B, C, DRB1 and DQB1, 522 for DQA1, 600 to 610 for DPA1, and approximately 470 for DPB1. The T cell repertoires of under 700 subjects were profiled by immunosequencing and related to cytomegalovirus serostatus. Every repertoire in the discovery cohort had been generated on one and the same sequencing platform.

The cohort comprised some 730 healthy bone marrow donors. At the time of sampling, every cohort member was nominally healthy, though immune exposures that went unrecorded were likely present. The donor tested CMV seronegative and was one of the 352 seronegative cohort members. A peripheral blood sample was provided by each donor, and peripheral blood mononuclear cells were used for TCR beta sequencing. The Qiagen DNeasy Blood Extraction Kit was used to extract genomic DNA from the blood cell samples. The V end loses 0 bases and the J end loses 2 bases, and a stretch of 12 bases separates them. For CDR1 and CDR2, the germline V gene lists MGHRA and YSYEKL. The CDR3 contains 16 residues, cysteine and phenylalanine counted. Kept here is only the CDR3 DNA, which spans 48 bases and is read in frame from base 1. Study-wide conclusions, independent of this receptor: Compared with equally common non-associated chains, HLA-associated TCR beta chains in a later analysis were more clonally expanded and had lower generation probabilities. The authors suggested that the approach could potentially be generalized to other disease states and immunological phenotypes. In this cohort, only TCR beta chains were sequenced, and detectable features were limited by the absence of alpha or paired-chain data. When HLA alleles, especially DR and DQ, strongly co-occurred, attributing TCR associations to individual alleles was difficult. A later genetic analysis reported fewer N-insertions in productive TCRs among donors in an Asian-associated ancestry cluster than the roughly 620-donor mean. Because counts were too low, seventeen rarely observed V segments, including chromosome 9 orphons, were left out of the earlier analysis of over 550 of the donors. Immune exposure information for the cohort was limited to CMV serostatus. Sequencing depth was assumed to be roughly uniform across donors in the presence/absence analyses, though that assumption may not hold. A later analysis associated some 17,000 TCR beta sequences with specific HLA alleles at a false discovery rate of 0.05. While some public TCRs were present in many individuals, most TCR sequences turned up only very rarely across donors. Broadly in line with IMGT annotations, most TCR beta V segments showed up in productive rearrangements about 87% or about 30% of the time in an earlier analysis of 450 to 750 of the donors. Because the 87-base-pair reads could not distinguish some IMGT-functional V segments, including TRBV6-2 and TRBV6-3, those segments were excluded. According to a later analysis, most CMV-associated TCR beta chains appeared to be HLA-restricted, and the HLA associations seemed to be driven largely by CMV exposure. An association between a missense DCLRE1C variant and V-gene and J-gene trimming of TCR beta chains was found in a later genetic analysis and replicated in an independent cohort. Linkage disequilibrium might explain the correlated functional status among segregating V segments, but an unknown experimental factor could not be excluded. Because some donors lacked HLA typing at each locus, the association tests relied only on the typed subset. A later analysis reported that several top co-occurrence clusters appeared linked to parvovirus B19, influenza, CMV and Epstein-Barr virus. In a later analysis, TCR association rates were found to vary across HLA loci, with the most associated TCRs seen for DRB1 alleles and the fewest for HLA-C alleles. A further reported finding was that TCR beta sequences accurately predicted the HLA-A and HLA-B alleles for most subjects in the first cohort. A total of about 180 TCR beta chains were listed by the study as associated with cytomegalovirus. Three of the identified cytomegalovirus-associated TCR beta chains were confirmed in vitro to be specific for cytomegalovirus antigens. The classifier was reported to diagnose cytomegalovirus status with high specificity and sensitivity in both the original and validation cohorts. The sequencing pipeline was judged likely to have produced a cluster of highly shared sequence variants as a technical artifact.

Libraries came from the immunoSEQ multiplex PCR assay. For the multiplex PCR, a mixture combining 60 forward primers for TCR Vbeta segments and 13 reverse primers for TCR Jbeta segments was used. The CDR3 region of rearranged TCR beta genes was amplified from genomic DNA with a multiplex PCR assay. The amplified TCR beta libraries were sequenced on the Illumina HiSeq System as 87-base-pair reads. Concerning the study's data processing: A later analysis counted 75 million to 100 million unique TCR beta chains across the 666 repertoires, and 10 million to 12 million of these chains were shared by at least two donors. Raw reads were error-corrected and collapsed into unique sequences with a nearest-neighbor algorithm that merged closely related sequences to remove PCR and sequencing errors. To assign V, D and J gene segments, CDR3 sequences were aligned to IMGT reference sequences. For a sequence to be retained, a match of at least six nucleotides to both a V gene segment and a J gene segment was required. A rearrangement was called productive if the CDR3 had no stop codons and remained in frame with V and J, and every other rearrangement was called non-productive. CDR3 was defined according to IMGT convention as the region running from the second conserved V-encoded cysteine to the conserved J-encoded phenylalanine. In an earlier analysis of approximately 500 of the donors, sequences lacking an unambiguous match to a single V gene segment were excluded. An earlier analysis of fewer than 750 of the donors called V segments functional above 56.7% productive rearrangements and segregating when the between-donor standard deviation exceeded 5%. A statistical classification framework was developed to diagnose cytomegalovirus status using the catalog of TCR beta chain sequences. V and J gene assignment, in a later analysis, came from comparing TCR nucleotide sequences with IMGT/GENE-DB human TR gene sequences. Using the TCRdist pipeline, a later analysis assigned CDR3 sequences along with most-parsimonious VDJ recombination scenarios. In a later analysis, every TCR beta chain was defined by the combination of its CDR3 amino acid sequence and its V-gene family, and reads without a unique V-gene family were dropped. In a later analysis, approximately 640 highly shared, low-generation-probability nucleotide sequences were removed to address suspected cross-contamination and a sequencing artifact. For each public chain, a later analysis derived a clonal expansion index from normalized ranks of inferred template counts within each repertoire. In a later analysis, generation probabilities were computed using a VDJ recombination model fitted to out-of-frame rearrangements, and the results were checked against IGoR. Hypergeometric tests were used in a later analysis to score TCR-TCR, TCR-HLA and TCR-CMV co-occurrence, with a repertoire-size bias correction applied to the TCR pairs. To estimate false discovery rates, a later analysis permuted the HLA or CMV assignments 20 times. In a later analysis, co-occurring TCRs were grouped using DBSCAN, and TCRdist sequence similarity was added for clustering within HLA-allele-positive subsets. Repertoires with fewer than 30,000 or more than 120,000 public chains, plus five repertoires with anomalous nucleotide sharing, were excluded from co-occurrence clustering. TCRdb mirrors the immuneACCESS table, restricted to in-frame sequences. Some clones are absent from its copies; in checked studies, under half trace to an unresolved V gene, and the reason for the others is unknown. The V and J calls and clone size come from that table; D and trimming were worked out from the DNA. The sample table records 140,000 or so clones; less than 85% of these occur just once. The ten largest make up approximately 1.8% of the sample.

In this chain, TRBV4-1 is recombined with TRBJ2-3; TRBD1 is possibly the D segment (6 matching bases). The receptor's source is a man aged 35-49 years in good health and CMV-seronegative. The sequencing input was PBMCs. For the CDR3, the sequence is CASSQDGQGLTDTQYF. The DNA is TGCGCCAGCAGCCAAGATGGTCAGGGGCTCACAGATACGCAGTATTTT.